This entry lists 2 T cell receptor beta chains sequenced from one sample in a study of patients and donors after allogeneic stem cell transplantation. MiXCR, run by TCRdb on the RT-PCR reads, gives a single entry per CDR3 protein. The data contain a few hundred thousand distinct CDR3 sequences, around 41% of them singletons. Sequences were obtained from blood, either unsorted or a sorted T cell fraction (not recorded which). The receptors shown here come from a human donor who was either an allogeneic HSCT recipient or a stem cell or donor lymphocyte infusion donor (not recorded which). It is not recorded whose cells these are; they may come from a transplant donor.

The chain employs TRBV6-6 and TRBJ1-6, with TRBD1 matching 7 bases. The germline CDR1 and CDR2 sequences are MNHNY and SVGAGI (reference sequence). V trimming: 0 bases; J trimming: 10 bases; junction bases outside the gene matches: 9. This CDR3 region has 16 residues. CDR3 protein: CASSYSLTGQRSPLHF. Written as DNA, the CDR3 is TGTGCCAGCAGTTACTCATTGACAGGGCAGAGGTCACCCCTCCACTTT.

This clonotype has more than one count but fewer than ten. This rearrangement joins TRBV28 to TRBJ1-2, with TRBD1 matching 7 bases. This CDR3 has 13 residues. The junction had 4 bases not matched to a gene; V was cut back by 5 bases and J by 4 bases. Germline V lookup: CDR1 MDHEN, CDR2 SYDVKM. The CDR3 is CASSDRDGYGYTF. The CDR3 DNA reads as TGTGCCAGCAGTGACAGGGACGGCTATGGCTACACCTTC.